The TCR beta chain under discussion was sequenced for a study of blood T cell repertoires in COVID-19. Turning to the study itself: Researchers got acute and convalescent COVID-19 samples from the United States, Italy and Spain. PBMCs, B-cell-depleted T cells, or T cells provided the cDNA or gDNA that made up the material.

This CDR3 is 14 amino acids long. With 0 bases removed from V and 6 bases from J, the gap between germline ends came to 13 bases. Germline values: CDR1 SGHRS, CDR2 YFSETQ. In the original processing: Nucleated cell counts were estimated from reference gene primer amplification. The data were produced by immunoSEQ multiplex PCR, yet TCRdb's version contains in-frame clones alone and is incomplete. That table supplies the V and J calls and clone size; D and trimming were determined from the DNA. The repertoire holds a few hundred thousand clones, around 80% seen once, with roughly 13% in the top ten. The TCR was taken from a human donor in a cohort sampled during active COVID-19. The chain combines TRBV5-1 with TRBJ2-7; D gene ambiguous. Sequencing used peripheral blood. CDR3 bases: TGCGCCAGCAGCTTGGATACGGGTACGTCCGAGCAGTACTTC. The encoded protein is CASSLDTGTSEQYF.